Each of the 28 T cell receptor beta chains below was sequenced from the same sample in a study of T cells in localized non-small cell lung cancer. TCRdb's copy holds only in-frame clones and misses some; the assay was immunoSEQ multiplex PCR. The sample contains fewer than 40,000 clones, approximately 86% of which appear only once. The source was peripheral blood mononuclear cells, collected before any cancer treatment. These receptors were collected from a man aged 40-75 years with stage III lung adenocarcinoma.

This rearrangement joins TRBV18 to TRBJ2-7; 11 nucleotides agree with TRBD1. This CDR3 is 16 amino acids long. The J segment lost 7 bases and the V segment lost 4 bases, leaving 12 bases of the junction unmatched. The germline CDR1 and CDR2 sequences are KGHSH and LQKENI. CDR3: CASSLIGQGASREQYF. CDR3 coding DNA: TGTGCCAGCTCACTCATCGGACAGGGGGCGTCGAGGGAGCAGTACTTC.

The chain couples TRBV6-5 to TRBJ2-1; 8 bases agree with TRBD1. Germline trimming cut 6 bases from V and 9 bases from J; bases unmatched to any gene: 4. Germline V lookup: CDR1 MNHEY, CDR2 SVGAGI. The CDR3 is 12 residues long. CDR3 nucleotide sequence: TGTGCCAGCAGCAGGGGGCGCAGTGAGCAGTTCTTC. As protein: CASSRGRSEQFF.

The chain recombines TRBV2 with TRBJ2-1, with 8 bases lining up with TRBD1. The length of the CDR3 is 17 residues. The germline gives CDR1 SNHLY, CDR2 FYNNEI. Trimming took 2 bases from V and 0 from J; bases not matched to a gene: 6. CDR3 in DNA: TGTGCCAGCAGTGAACAGGGGGCGCATAGCTCCTACAATGAGCAGTTCTTC. Amino acids: CASSEQGAHSSYNEQFF.

J is TRBJ1-4 and V is TRBV11-2; 9 bases fit TRBD1. Per germline, CDR1 SGHAT and CDR2 FQNNGV. V dropped 5 bases and J dropped 4; count of bases not matched to a gene: 11. This CDR3 is 17 amino acids long. The CDR3 here is CASSPSRDREFNEKLFF. The CDR3 DNA follows: TGTGCCAGCAGCCCGTCCCGGGACAGGGAATTTAATGAAAAACTGTTTTTT. Drawing the rest from reference TRBV11-2 and TRBJ1-4, the complete variable domain is EAGVAQSPRYKIIEKRQSVAFWCNPISGHATLYWYQQILGQGPKLLIQFQNNGVVDDSQLPKDRFSAERLKGVDSTLKIQPAKLEDSAVYLCASSPSRDREFNEKLFFGSGTQLSVL.

This clone was counted between two and nine times. The chain has TRBV6-6 and TRBJ2-3; no clear D. V gave up 2 bases and J gave up 2 bases, with 2 bases separating them. This CDR3 has 12 residues. The germline V gene encodes CDR1 MNHNY and CDR2 SVGAGI (reference sequence). CDR3 loop: CASSYPTDTQYF. The CDR3 bases are TGTGCCAGCAGTTACCCCACAGATACGCAGTATTTT.

The genes are TRBV28 and TRBJ1-3; D is perhaps TRBD1 (5 bases). Germline CDR1 MDHEN, CDR2 SYDVKM. V was shortened by 8 bases and J by 3 bases, with 26 bases between the two germline ends. The length of the CDR3 is 18 residues. CDR3 region: CASLGSGGVYLVGNTIYF. The CDR3 DNA reads as TGTGCCAGCCTCGGGTCGGGAGGGGTTTACTTGGTTGGAAACACCATATATTTT.

The chain employs TRBV10-3 and TRBJ1-2; D unclear. This CDR3 region has 12 residues. Per germline, CDR1 ENHRY and CDR2 SYGVKD. The germline V and J ends were trimmed by 3 bases and 4 bases, with 6 bases remaining between them. In DNA, the CDR3 is TGTGCCATCAGTGAAACAACCTATGGCTACACCTTC. Translation gives CAISETTYGYTF.

The chain joins TRBV7-2 to TRBJ2-3, with D possibly TRBD1 on 5 matching bases. The CDR3 is made up of 15 amino acids. CDR1 SGHTA and CDR2 FQGNSA come from the germline V gene. Trimming took off 2 bases at V and 6 bases at J, with 15 bases between the two ends. DNA for the CDR3: TGTGCCAGCAGCTTATCCGGTCGCAGGGCCGATACGCAGTATTTT. This translates into CASSLSGRRADTQYF.

This chain joins TRBV5-1 and TRBJ2-5; D tentatively reads TRBD1 or TRBD2 (6 bases each). The CDR3 is 15 residues long. V lost 7 bases, J lost 5 bases, and 21 bases lay in between. Germline lookup yields CDR1 SGHRS and CDR2 YFSETQ. Here the CDR3 DNA reads TGCGCCAGCCGACAAGGGGCAGGGGCGGGGGAGACCCAGTACTTC. Amino acid sequence: CASRQGAGAGETQYF.

The chain carries TRBV2 and TRBJ2-7; D not resolved. The CDR3 is 11 residues long. The V gene lost 6 bases and the J gene lost 3 bases, with 6 bases spanning the gap. Germline V CDR1 and CDR2: SNHLY, FYNNEI. CDR3 sequence: CASRQSYEQYF. The CDR3 DNA follows: TGTGCCAGCAGGCAGAGCTACGAGCAGTACTTC.

Comment on this clone: A read error may produce the germline difference seen at one junction end. CDR3 sequence: CASSAWGRAGELFF. In DNA form, the CDR3 reads TGTGCTAGCAGCGCCTGGGGGAGGGCCGGGGAGCTGTTTTTT. The genes are TRBV7-7 and TRBJ2-2; 7 positions agree with TRBD2. Per the germline V gene, CDR1 is SSHAT and CDR2 is FNYEAQ (reference sequence). This CDR3 comprises 14 residues.

The rearrangement joins TRBV30 to TRBJ1-4, with unresolved D. Trimming removed 2 bases from V and 0 bases from J, with 10 bases in between. The CDR3 covers 15 residues. Germline assignment: CDR1 GTSNPN and CDR2 SVGIG (reference sequence). The CDR3: CAWSSEGSTNEKLFF. The DNA of the CDR3 is TGTGCCTGGAGTTCCGAGGGATCAACTAATGAAAAACTGTTTTTT.

The J gene is TRBJ1-3, the V gene TRBV5-4, with D uncertain. CDR3 size: 15 residues. Germline V gene sequence: CDR1 SGHNT, CDR2 YYREEE (reference sequence). The V gene lost 4 bases and the J gene lost 3 bases, with 14 bases spanning the gap. The CDR3 loop is CASSTGASFGNTIYF. The CDR3, as DNA: TGTGCCAGCAGCACGGGTGCAAGTTTTGGAAACACCATATATTTT.

This chain connects TRBV9 to TRBJ1-2; 7 nucleotides agree with TRBD1. This CDR3 has 15 amino acids. V gave up 5 bases and J gave up 0 bases; unmatched junction bases: 7. Germline assignment: CDR1 SGDLS and CDR2 YYNGEE. As DNA, the CDR3 is TGTGCCAGCAGTGTTACCGGGACAGCTAACTATGGCTACACCTTC. Its protein product is CASSVTGTANYGYTF.

This clone was seen only once. The chain links TRBV5-5 to TRBJ1-2, with TRBD1 identical over 7 bases. There are 13 residues in the CDR3. Germline V gives CDR1 SGHKS, CDR2 YYEKEE (reference sequence). Trimming took 4 bases from V and 3 from J; bases not matched to a gene: 3. Here the CDR3 reads CASSGDSYYGYTF. The CDR3 nucleotides read TGTGCCAGCAGCGGGGACAGCTACTATGGCTACACCTTC.

The gene calls are TRBV7-9 and TRBJ1-1, with D unresolved. Trimming left V 1 base short and J 11 bases short, with 11 bases between. Germline CDR1 reads SEHNR; CDR2 reads FQNEAQ (reference sequence). The CDR3 has 12 residues. The DNA for the CDR3 is TGTGCCAGCAGCTTAGAGGTCTCATCGGCTTTCTTT. Residues: CASSLEVSSAFF.

The rearrangement uses TRBV19 and TRBJ1-6; D uncertain. There are 13 residues in the CDR3. V was pared by 5 bases and J by 10 bases, with 12 bases between. The germline gives CDR1 LNHDA, CDR2 SQIVND (reference sequence). CDR3 coding DNA: TGTGCCAGTAGTGCGGACGATGCCTCACCCCTCCACTTT. It yields the protein CASSADDASPLHF.

The table lists this clone with a few counts. The J gene is TRBJ1-1, the V gene TRBV5-6; possibly TRBD1 for D (6 bases). In germline, CDR1 is SGHDT, CDR2 YYEEEE. V lost 1 base, J lost 5 bases, and 21 bases lay in between. The CDR3 covers 17 residues. CDR3 DNA: TGTGCCAGCAGCTTGAAGTGGGGAGCGGGGGGCTGGACTGAAGCTTTCTTT. This codes for CASSLKWGAGGWTEAFF.

The chain is built from TRBV13 and TRBJ2-2; D is uncertain. The V end was cut by 6 bases, the J end by 0 bases, with 11 bases between. Germline CDR1 is PRHDT and CDR2 is FYEKMQ (reference sequence). The CDR3 is 15 residues long. The CDR3 loop reads CASRGARSNTGELFF. CDR3 sequence (DNA): TGTGCCAGCAGAGGTGCCAGATCGAACACCGGGGAGCTGTTTTTT.

The V and J genes are TRBV5-1 and TRBJ1-1, with a tentative D call TRBD1 (6 bases). With 4 bases removed from V and 3 bases from J, the gap between germline ends came to 19 bases. The CDR3 covers 16 residues. Germline V gene sequence: CDR1 SGHRS, CDR2 YFSETQ. This CDR3 is CASSGGQGARDTEAFF. The CDR3, as DNA: TGCGCCAGCAGCGGGGGGCAAGGCGCTAGAGACACTGAAGCTTTCTTT.

This clone is a singleton in its sample. The V call is TRBV7-6, the J call TRBJ2-5; D gene unclear. Germline CDR1 SGHVS, CDR2 FNYEAQ. CDR3 length equals 13 residues. Trimming took off 1 base at V and 1 base at J, with 4 bases between the two ends. The CDR3 is CASSLGAQETQYF. CDR3 DNA: TGTGCCAGCAGCTTAGGAGCCCAAGAGACCCAGTACTTC.

This clone was seen only once. The rearrangement uses TRBV19 and TRBJ2-1; D uncertain. The V gene's germline CDR1 is LNHDA and CDR2 SQIVND (reference sequence). The CDR3 length is 12 residues. The ends were cut back, 3 bases at V and 5 bases at J, with 5 bases in the middle. The CDR3 DNA sequence: TGTGCCAGTAGTATGGGAAACAATGAGCAGTTCTTC. It specifies CASSMGNNEQFF.

The genes are TRBV11-2 and TRBJ2-5; D may match TRBD1 or TRBD2 (6 bases each). The V gene's germline CDR1 is SGHAT and CDR2 FQNNGV. This CDR3 comprises 15 residues. The V and J ends lost 3 bases and 4 bases respectively, with 15 bases between them. CDR3 nucleotide sequence: TGTGCCAGCAGCTTGGCCCGGGGGCCCAGAGAGACCCAGTACTTC. Translated: CASSLARGPRETQYF.

The chain combines TRBV7-7 with TRBJ2-3; D is possibly TRBD1 (6 bases). Germline-derived CDR1 and CDR2 are SSHAT and FNYEAQ (reference sequence). The CDR3 totals 14 residues. The germline V and J ends were trimmed by 8 bases and 2 bases, with 14 bases remaining between them. In nucleotides, the CDR3 is TGTGCCAGCTCGCAGGGGCCTAACACAGATACGCAGTATTTT. It codes for CASSQGPNTDTQYF.

The chain couples TRBV7-6 to TRBJ1-1; D is possibly TRBD1 (6 bases). The V gene's germline CDR1 is SGHVS and CDR2 FNYEAQ. Trimming stripped 1 base from V and 1 base from J, with 10 bases between. This CDR3 has 15 residues. This CDR3 reads CASSLVGGANTEAFF. CDR3 in DNA: TGTGCCAGCAGCTTAGTTGGGGGCGCGAACACTGAAGCTTTCTTT.

This chain uses TRBV7-9 with TRBJ2-2; D could derive from TRBD1 or TRBD2 (5 bases each). Per the germline V gene, CDR1 is SEHNR and CDR2 is FQNEAQ (reference sequence). The V gene lost 5 bases and the J gene lost 6 bases, with 16 bases spanning the gap. This CDR3 region has 15 residues. The CDR3 loop reads CASSPPGPRSGELFF. For the CDR3, the DNA is TGTGCCAGCAGCCCCCCGGGACCCCGTTCCGGGGAGCTGTTTTTT.

The rearrangement links TRBV7-2 to TRBJ2-7; no definite D call. V lost 4 bases to trimming and J lost 7 bases, with 17 bases between them. Germline V lookup: CDR1 SGHTA, CDR2 FQGNSA. This CDR3 comprises 14 residues. CDR3 sequence reads: CASSSLVGVGEQYF. The CDR3 region has the DNA TGTGCCAGCAGCTCCTTAGTTGGGGTCGGTGAGCAGTACTTC.

J is TRBJ2-7 and V is TRBV5-6; D not resolved. V dropped 0 bases and J dropped 0 bases, with 10 bases sitting between them. The length of the CDR3 is 15 residues. Germline V lookup: CDR1 SGHDT, CDR2 YYEEEE. The chain's CDR3 is CASSLVTESSYEQYF. DNA for the CDR3: TGTGCCAGCAGCTTGGTAACGGAAAGCTCCTACGAGCAGTACTTC.